Shown below are 2 T cell receptor beta chains from a single sample sequenced in a study of T cell responses to AZD1222 COVID-19 vaccine. Profiled with immunoSEQ multiplex PCR; TCRdb holds only in-frame clones, not every one. Of 170,000 or so clones detected, 90% appear once; the ten largest clones hold over 1.2%. This material consisted of peripheral blood, taken on day 0 of AZD1222 vaccination. All receptors come from an adult in good health.

This clone occurred a few times. The CDR3 DNA reads TGTGCCAGTTCCTCCGGGACAGCCTCCTACGAGCAGTACTTC. It specifies CASSSGTASYEQYF. The rearrangement uses TRBV19 and TRBJ2-7, with TRBD1 matching 7 bases. Germline V gives CDR1 LNHDA, CDR2 SQIVND (reference sequence). The J segment lost 0 bases and the V segment lost 8 bases, leaving 7 bases of the junction unmatched. The CDR3 sequence is 14 residues long.

This clone was found a few times. The V call is TRBV7-9, the J call TRBJ1-2; 7 bases line up with TRBD1. V trimming: 1 base; J trimming: 8 bases; junction bases outside the gene matches: 7. This CDR3 contains 14 residues. CDR1 is SEHNR, CDR2 FQNEAQ, per germline (reference sequence). Here the CDR3 DNA reads TGTGCCAGCAGCTTAGACCCGACAGGGAAAGGCTACACCTTC. This translates into CASSLDPTGKGYTF.